The clone carrying this T cell receptor beta chain was seen a few times. Germline V gene lookup returns CDR1 LNHNV and CDR2 YYDKDF (reference sequence). The CDR3 length is 17 residues. V lost 2 bases, J lost 1 base, and 7 bases stayed unmatched. This sample is part of a study of blood T cell repertoires in COVID-19. Looking at the study overall: COVID-19 samples collected from the United States, Italy and Spain covered acute and convalescent phases. Sources were T cells, B-cell-depleted T cells, or PBMCs; the material itself was cDNA or gDNA.

Original handling: By means of reference gene primer amplification, nucleated cell counts were estimated. The protocol was immunoSEQ multiplex PCR, while the TCRdb copy is restricted to in-frame clones and leaves out a portion. D and trimming were read from the DNA, whereas the V and J calls and clone size are those reported in that table. The sample records roughly 300,000 clones, approximately 80% being singletons. The rearrangement links TRBV15 to TRBJ2-3; 9 nucleotides line up with TRBD1. Sequencing was carried out using peripheral blood. The sequence was obtained from a woman in her sixties with active or convalescent COVID-19. The CDR3 DNA reads TGTGCCACCAGCAGATTTAGGACAGGGGAAGGCACAGATACGCAGTATTTT. Amino acid sequence: CATSRFRTGEGTDTQYF.